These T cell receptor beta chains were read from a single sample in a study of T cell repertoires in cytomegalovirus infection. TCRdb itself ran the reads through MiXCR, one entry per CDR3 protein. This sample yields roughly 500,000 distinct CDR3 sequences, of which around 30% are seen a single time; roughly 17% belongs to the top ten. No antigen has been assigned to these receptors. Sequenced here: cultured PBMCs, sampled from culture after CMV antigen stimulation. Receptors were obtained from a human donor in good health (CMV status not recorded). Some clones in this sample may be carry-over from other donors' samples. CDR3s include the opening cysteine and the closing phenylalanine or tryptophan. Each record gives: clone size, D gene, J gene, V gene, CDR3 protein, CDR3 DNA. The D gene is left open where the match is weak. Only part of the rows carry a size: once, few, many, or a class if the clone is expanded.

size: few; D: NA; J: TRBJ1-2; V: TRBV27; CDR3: CASSSSGGGYTF; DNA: TGTGCCAGCAGTTCCTCGGGTGGCGGCTACACCTTC
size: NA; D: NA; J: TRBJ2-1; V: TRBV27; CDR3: CASSSPLEGIHEQFF; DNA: TGTGCCAGCAGTTCCCCCCTTGAAGGGATCCATGAGCAGTTCTTC
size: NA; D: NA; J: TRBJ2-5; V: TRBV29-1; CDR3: CSVERRGLYQETQYF; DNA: TGCAGCGTTGAAAGGAGAGGTTTGTACCAAGAGACCCAGTACTTC
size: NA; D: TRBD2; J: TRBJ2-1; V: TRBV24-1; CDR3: CATSDPPSNSGRAFRVAYNEQFF; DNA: TGTGCCACCAGTGACCCGCCTAGCAATAGCGGGAGGGCCTTTCGCGTGGCCTACAATGAGCAGTTCTTC
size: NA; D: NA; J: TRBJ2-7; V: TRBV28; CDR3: CASSLTQSSAYEQYF; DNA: TGTGCCAGCAGTTTAACTCAATCCTCGGCATACGAGCAGTACTTC
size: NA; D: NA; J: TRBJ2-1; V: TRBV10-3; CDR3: CAISVVLAPVLLTYNEQFF; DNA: TGTGCCATCAGTGTCGTACTAGCCCCCGTCCTATTAACTTACAATGAGCAGTTCTTC
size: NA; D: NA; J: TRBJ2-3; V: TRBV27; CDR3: CASSWGAPSTDTQYF; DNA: TGTGCCAGCAGTTGGGGGGCCCCTAGCACAGATACGCAGTATTTT
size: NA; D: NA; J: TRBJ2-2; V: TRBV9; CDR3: CASSVPRDIPSNTGELFF; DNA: TGTGCCAGCAGCGTTCCCCGGGACATCCCATCAAACACCGGGGAGCTGTTTTTT
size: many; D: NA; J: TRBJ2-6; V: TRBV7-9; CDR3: CASSQTVSGANVLTF; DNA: TGTGCCAGCAGCCAGACAGTCTCTGGGGCCAACGTCCTGACTTTC
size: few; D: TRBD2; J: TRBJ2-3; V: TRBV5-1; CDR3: CASSLVVAGGTSTDTQYF; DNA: TGCGCCAGCAGCTTGGTGGTAGCGGGAGGGACGAGCACAGATACGCAGTATTTT
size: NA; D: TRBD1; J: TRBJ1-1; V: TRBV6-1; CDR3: CATSDQGVGTEAFF; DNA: TGTGCCACCTCTGACCAGGGGGTCGGTACTGAAGCTTTCTTT
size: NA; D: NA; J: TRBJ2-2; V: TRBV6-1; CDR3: CASSEARPLWGIRNTGELFF; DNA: TGTGCCAGCAGTGAAGCGCGCCCTCTTTGGGGGATCCGCAACACCGGGGAGCTGTTTTTT
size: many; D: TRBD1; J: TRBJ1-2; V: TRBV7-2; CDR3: CASSPQTGGSGYTF; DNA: TGTGCCAGCAGCCCACAGACAGGGGGCTCTGGCTACACCTTC
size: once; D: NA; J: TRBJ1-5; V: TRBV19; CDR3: CASRLGQPPSNQPQHF; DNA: TGTGCCAGTAGATTGGGACAACCGCCTAGCAATCAGCCCCAGCATTTT
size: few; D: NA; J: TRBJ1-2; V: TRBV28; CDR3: CASSLPGAQTRNYGYTF; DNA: TGTGCCAGCAGTCTGCCGGGGGCCCAAACGAGAAACTATGGCTACACCTTC
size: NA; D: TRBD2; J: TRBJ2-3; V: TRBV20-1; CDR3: CSARDRLAGGIDTQYF; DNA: TGCAGTGCTAGAGATCGACTAGCGGGGGGTATAGATACGCAGTATTTT
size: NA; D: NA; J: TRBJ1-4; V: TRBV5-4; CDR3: CASSLDPTTNEKLFF; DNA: TGTGCCAGCAGCTTGGACCCCACAACTAATGAAAAACTGTTTTTT
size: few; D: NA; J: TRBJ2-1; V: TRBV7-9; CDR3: CASSLVITLYNEQFF; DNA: TGTGCCAGCAGCTTAGTAATCACTTTGTACAATGAGCAGTTCTTC
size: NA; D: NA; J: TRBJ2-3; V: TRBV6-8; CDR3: CASSYSMSGGVTDTQYF; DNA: TGTGCCAGCAGTTACTCCATGAGTGGCGGGGTCACAGATACGCAGTATTTT
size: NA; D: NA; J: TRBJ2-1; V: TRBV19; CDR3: CASSPDKPRGNEQFF; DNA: TGTGCCAGTAGTCCGGACAAGCCAAGGGGCAATGAGCAGTTCTTC
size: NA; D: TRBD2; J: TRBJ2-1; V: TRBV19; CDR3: CASRIAGAPSSYNEQFF; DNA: TGTGCCAGTAGAATAGCGGGAGCTCCAAGCTCCTACAATGAGCAGTTCTTC
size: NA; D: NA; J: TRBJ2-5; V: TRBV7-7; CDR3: CASSLGPGTLLGF; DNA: TGTGCCAGCAGCTTAGGTCCGGGGACCCTACTGGGCTTC
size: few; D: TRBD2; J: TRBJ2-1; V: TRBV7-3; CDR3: CASSLKGAFAGASYNEQFF; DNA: TGTGCCAGCAGCTTAAAGGGAGCTTTTGCGGGAGCCTCTTACAATGAGCAGTTCTTC
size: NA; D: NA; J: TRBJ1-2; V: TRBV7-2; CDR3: CASSLGRSWGYTF; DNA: TGTGCCAGCAGCTTAGGACGGTCCTGGGGCTACACCTTC
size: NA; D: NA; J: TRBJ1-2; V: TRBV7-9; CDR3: CASSRYSQEFMAGYTF; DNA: TGTGCCAGCAGCCGTTACTCACAGGAGTTTATGGCCGGCTACACCTTC
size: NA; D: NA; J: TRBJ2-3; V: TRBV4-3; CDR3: CASSQGGLRTDTQYF; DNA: TGCGCCAGCAGCCAAGGTGGGCTCCGCACAGATACGCAGTATTTT
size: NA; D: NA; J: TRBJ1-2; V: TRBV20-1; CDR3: CSASPTLLDYGYTF; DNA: TGCAGTGCTAGTCCTACTCTACTAGACTATGGCTACACCTTC
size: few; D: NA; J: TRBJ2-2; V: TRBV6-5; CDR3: CASRGITGRSTGELFF; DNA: TGTGCCAGCAGGGGAATAACAGGAAGGAGCACCGGGGAGCTGTTTTTT
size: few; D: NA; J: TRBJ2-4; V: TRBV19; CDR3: CASSIAGNIQYF; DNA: TGTGCCAGTAGTATAGCTGGAAACATTCAGTACTTC
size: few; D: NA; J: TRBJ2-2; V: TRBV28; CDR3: CASSPLLFQTNTGELFF; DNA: TGTGCCAGCAGTCCTCTCCTTTTCCAGACCAACACCGGGGAGCTGTTTTTT
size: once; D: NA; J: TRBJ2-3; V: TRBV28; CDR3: CASIPVTDTSRNTQYF; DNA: TGTGCCAGCATCCCAGTGACAGATACCTCCAGGAATACGCAGTATTTT
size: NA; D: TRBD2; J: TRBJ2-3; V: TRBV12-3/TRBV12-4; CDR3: CASNPSHPGLASADTQYF; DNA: TGTGCCAGCAATCCTTCCCACCCGGGACTAGCGTCGGCAGATACGCAGTATTTT
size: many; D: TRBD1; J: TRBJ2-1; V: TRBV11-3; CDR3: CASSPGTGPYNEQFF; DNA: TGTGCCAGCAGCCCGGGGACAGGCCCCTACAATGAGCAGTTCTTC
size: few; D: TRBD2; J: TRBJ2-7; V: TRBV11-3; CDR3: CASSLNLAGGSSYEQYF; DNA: TGTGCCAGCAGCTTAAATCTAGCGGGGGGAAGCTCCTACGAGCAGTACTTC
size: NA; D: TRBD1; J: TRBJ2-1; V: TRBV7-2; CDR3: CASSFTGTAYNEQFF; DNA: TGTGCCAGCAGCTTTACAGGGACAGCCTACAATGAGCAGTTCTTC
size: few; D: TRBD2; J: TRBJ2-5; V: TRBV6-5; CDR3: CASSYGGLAEETQYF; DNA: TGTGCCAGCAGTTACGGGGGACTAGCGGAAGAGACCCAGTACTTC
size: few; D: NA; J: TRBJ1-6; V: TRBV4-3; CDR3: CASSQEQDNSPLHF; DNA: TGCGCCAGCAGCCAAGAACAGGACAATTCACCCCTCCACTTT
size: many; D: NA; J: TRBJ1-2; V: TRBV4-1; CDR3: CASSQDRGLLSNYGYTF; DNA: TGCGCCAGCAGCCAAGACAGGGGCCTCCTCTCTAACTATGGCTACACCTTC
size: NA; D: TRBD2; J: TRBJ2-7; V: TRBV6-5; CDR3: CASSSSGSWAYEQYF; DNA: TGTGCCAGCAGTTCTAGCGGGAGTTGGGCCTACGAGCAGTACTTC
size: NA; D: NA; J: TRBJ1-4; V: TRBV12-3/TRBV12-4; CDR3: CASSASGQRRGEKLFF; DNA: TGTGCCAGCAGTGCTAGTGGACAGCGGAGGGGTGAAAAACTGTTTTTT
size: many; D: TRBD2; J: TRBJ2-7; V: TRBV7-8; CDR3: CASSLAWTSASYEQYF; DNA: TGTGCCAGCAGCTTAGCATGGACTAGCGCATCCTACGAGCAGTACTTC
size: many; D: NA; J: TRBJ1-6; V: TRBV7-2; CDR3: CASSLGGRSPLHF; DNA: TGTGCCAGCAGCTTAGGGGGGAGGTCACCCCTCCACTTT
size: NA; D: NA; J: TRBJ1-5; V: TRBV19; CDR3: CASSPGPTTRQPQHF; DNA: TGTGCCAGTAGCCCGGGACCGACCACCAGACAGCCCCAGCATTTT
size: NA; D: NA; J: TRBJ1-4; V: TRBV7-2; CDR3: CASSPSPRPHEKLFF; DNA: TGTGCCAGCAGCCCTTCGCCGAGGCCGCATGAAAAACTGTTTTTT
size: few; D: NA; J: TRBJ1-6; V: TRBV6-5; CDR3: CASSYSGGAQALHF; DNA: TGTGCCAGCAGTTACTCAGGGGGGGCCCAGGCCCTCCACTTT
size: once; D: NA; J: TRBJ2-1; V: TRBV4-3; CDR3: CASSWGHDNEQFF; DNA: TGCGCCAGCAGCTGGGGACACGACAATGAGCAGTTCTTC
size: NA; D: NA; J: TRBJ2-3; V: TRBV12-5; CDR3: CASGLFTTDTQYF; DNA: TGTGCTAGTGGTTTGTTTACGACAGATACGCAGTATTTT
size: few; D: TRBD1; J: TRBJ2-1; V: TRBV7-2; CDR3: CASSVGTANEQFF; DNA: TGTGCCAGCAGCGTTGGGACAGCGAATGAGCAGTTCTTC
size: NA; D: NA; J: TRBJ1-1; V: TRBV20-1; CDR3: CSAWDGRNTEAFF; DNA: TGCAGTGCTTGGGACGGGAGGAACACTGAAGCTTTCTTT
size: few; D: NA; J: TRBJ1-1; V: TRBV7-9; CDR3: CASCGNPGAEAFF; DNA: TGTGCCAGCTGTGGGAATCCGGGGGCTGAAGCTTTCTTT
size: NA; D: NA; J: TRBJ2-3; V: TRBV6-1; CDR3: CASSEAGGTQYF; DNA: TGTGCCAGCAGTGAAGCGGGGGGTACGCAGTATTTT
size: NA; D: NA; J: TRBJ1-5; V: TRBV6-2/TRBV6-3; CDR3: CASSYSSQAQHF; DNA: TGTGCCAGCAGTTACTCTAGCCAGGCCCAGCATTTT